The subject of this entry is one TCR beta chain. This clonotype has at least ten counts. The specificity of this receptor is unknown. It has no much larger one-base neighbor in the sample; base qualities were not kept. Including the terminal cysteine and phenylalanine, the CDR3 comprises 14 residues. Kept here is only the CDR3 DNA, which spans 42 bases and is read in frame from base 1. A distance of 9 bases separates the germline ends of V and J, which lose 3 bases and 1 base respectively. CDR1 and CDR2 are drawn from the germline V gene: MNHEY, SVGAGI. Reading the label with the study, this specimen's treatment or condition is: live attenuated yellow fever vaccine strain. A standard Ficoll-Paque protocol was used to isolate PBMCs from peripheral blood. Dynabeads CD4 and CD8 positive selection kits were used to isolate CD4 and CD8 T-cell fractions. RNA was extracted with TriZol from bulk PBMCs, CD4 and CD8 fractions, and dextramer-positive and dextramer-negative fractions.

These data originate in a study of T cells after yellow fever vaccination (dated by TCRdb to about 2019). Concerning the study at large: The SMART-Seq v4 Ultra Low Input RNA kit was used to prepare libraries from fractions with low cell numbers. To track T-cell clones before and after primary and booster YFV17D yellow fever vaccination, bulk TCR alpha and beta repertoires were sequenced longitudinally. The cohort comprised two healthy male donors, one aged 18 to 30 and one aged 30 to 40 years. Blood was collected at multiple timepoints before and after primary and secondary immunization, and bulk PBMC replicates and cell subsets were isolated. Study-wide findings and limitations: The secondary T-cell response was found to be weaker but faster than the primary response, with a peak reached on day 5 rather than on day 15. Most clones expanded after primary vaccination were re-detected after the booster (approximately 95% of CD4 and 88% of CD8), suggesting broad memory maintenance. The study included only two donors, which limits how far the findings can be generalized. Because abundant contaminating clonotypes from the bulk population could be contained in FACS-sorted repertoires, computational filtering was required. A small share of clonotypes was detected in both CD4 and CD8 compartments, with the overlap likely arising from convergent recombination.

TCR cDNA was made using 5'RACE template switching, a step that added a universal primer site and unique molecular identifiers. Priming of cDNA synthesis was performed from both the TCR alpha and TCR beta constant segments. Libraries were amplified in two PCR steps, with sample barcodes and sequencing adapters added in the second step. Sequencing of the libraries was done on either Illumina HiSeq 2500 (2x100 bp) or NovaSeq (2x150 bp). The study's own analysis went as follows. Reads were demultiplexed and collapsed into UMI consensus sequences with MIGEC, and V(D)J alignment was performed with MiXCR. Vaccine-responding clonotypes were defined with edgeR using replicate PBMC samples, requiring FDR below 0.01 and a log2 fold change above 5 up to day 15. Each bulk clonotype was labeled CD4 or CD8 based on which sequenced repertoire, CD4 or CD8, contained the clonotype at higher abundance. In TCRdb, the public reads were trimmed at Q25 with fastp and aligned with MiXCR, with productive beta chains retained. For every CDR3 protein sequence, its rows merge into one entry that carries the most common genes and DNA. The V and J calls, along with clone size, are taken from TCRdb and not from the paper's own processing. Across this sample there are a few hundred thousand distinct CDR3 sequences, with 6.9% seen only once. The leading ten clones occupy roughly 0.86% of the sample.

This chain joins TRBV6-5 to TRBJ1-1; TRBD1 is a weak D gene call, 5 bases matching. Material: CD4+ T cells sorted from PBMCs, obtained 15 days after the yellow fever booster vaccination. The TCR comes from a man aged 25-40 years who received the YFV17D yellow fever vaccine. CDR3 loop: CASSYLTANTEAFF. In nucleotide form, the sequence is TGTGCCAGCAGTTATCTGACAGCGAACACTGAAGCTTTCTTT.